This TCR beta chain came from a study of blood T cells in healthy people across ages. Notes on this clonotype: No antigen is known for it.

Primers used in a second PCR of roughly 6 to 11 cycles were a sample-barcoded 5' primer and a J-beta primer mix. Each cDNA molecule carried a tag from a template-switch adaptor that contained 12 random nucleotides. MiXCR, run by TCRdb on the 5' RACE reads, gives a single entry per CDR3 protein. This sample yields about 1.4 million distinct CDR3 sequences, of which 45% to 70% are seen a single time; over 6.5% belongs to the top ten. Germline CDR1 and CDR2: SGDLS and YYNGEE. CDR3 length: 14 amino acids. Trimming cost V 4 bases and J 8 bases, with 16 bases left between them. Each donor had 8 to 10 milliliters of peripheral blood drawn. Findings and limits, study-wide: A conclusive naive versus antigen-experienced comparison was prevented by the unsorted PBMCs.

The chain joins TRBV9 to TRBJ2-1; a possible D gene is TRBD1 (8 bases). Sequences were obtained from blood. The source of this sequence is a man aged 18 to 29 in good health. The CDR3 is CASSSQTGGDEQFF. CDR3 DNA sequence: TGTGCCAGCAGCTCCCAAACAGGGGGGGATGAGCAGTTCTTC.